This note documents a single T cell receptor gamma chain sequence. Its target is unknown. The CDR3 loop spans 14 amino acids. Losses at the gene ends were 0 bases for V and 8 bases for J; bases not matched to a gene: 10. Per the germline V gene, CDR1 is GITISATS and CDR2 is ISYDGTV (reference sequence). RNA was extracted from the cells and then reverse transcribed. Multiplex PCR used pooled V-gene forward primers and a constant-region reverse primer to amplify CDR3s. TCRdb re-identified clones in the multiplex PCR reads via CATT. The sample lists more than 35,000 gamma-chain clones; 20% to 25% were seen once. Alphabeta T cells were depleted, then CD3+ Vdelta1+ Vdelta2- thymocytes were FACS-sorted. This sample is drawn from a study of Vδ1+ human thymocytes. The study's findings and limits: TRD repertoires were essentially private, unlike widely shared TRG clonotypes. Highly polyclonal TRG and TRD repertoires with Gaussian CDR3 length distributions appeared in thymus. About 20% of thymic delta-chain sequences were Vdelta2, with few Vdelta3, unlike blood Vdelta1+ controls. Bulk data may be misread because of unexpected Vdelta2 sequences.

Source material: Vdelta1+ gamma-delta thymocytes from the thymus. The subset is: FACS-sorted CD3+ TCRalphabeta- TCRVdelta1+ TCRVdelta2- thymocytes. The clonotype was recovered from a girl under three years old who had congenital heart surgery. The rearrangement uses TRGV9 and TRGJ1 or TRGJ2. The CDR3 region has the DNA TGTGCCTTGTGGGAGGTGCAGGTAACGGATAAGAAACTCTTT. This gives the protein CALWEVQVTDKKLF.